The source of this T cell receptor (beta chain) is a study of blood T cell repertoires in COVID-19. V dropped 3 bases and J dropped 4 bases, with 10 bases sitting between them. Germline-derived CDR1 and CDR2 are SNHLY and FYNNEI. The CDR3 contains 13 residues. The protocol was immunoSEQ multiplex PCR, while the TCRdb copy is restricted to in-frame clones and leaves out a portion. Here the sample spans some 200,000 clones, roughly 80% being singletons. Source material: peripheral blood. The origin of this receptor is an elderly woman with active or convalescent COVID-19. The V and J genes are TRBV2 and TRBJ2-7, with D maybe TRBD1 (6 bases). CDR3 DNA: TGTGCCAGCAGTGACAGGGGAAAATACGAGCAGTACTTC. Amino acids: CASSDRGKYEQYF.